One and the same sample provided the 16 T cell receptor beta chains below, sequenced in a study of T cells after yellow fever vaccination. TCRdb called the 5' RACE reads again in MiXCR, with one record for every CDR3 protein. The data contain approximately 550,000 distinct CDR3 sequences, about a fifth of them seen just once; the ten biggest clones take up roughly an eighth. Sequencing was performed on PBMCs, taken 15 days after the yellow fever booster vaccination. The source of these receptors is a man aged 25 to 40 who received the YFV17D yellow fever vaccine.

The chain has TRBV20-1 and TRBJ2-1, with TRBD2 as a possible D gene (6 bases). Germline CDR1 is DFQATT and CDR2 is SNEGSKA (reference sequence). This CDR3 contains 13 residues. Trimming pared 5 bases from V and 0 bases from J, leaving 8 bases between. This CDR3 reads CSAQTSSYNEQFF. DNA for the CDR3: TGCAGTGCTCAGACTAGCTCCTACAATGAGCAGTTCTTC.

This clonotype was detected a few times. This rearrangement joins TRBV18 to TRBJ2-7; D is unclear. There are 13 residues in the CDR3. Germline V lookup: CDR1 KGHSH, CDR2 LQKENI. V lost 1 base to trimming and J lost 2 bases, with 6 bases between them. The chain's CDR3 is CASSPRDAYEQYF. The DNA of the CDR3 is TGTGCCAGCTCACCACGCGATGCCTACGAGCAGTACTTC.

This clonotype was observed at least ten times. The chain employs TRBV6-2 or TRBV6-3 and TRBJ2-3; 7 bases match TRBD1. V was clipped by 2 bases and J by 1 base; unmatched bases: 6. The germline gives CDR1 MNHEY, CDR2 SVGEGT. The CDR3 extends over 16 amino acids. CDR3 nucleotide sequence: TGTGCCAGCAGTTACCAACAGGGGCTGCGCACAGATACGCAGTATTTT. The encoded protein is CASSYQQGLRTDTQYF.

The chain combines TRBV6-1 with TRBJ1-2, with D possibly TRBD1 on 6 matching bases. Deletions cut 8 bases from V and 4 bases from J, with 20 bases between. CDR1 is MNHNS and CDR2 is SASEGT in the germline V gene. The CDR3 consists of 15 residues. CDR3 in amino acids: CASFRQALISYGYTF. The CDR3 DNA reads TGTGCCAGCTTTCGACAGGCCCTTATTTCCTATGGCTACACCTTC.

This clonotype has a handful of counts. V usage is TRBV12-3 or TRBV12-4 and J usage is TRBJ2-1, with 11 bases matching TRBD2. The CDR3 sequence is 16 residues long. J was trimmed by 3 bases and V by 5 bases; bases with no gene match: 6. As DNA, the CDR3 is TGTGCCAGCAGTGTCCGGCTAGCGGGAGGCTACAATGAGCAGTTCTTC. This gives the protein CASSVRLAGGYNEQFF.

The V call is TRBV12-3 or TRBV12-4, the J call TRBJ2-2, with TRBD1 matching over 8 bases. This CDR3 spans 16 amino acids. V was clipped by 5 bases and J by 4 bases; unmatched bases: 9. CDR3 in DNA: TGTGCCAGCAGTCGTGGACAGGGAATGGCCACCGGGGAGCTGTTTTTT. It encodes CASSRGQGMATGELFF.

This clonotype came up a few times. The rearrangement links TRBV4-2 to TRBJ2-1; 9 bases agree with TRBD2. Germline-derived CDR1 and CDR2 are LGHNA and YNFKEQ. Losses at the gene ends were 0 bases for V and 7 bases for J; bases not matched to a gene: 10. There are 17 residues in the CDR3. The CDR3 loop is CASSQDGVAGARNEQFF. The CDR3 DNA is TGTGCCAGCAGCCAAGATGGGGTAGCGGGAGCACGGAATGAGCAGTTCTTC.

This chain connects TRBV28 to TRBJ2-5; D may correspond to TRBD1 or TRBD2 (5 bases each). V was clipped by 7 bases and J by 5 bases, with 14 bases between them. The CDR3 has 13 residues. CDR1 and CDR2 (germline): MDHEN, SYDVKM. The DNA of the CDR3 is TGTGCCAGCAAAGGGACCCCAGGGGAGACCCAGTACTTC. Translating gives CASKGTPGETQYF.

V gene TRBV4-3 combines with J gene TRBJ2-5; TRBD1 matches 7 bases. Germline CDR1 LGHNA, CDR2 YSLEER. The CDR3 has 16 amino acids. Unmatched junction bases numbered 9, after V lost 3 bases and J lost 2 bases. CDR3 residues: CASSQARTGLQETQYF. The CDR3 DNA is TGCGCCAGCAGCCAGGCTAGGACAGGACTTCAAGAGACCCAGTACTTC.

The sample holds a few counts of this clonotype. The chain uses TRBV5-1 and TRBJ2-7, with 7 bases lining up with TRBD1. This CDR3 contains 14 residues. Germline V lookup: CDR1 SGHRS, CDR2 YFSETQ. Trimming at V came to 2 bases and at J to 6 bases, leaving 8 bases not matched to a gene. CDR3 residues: CASSFEDRAGEQYF. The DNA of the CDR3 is TGCGCCAGCAGCTTCGAAGACAGGGCGGGCGAGCAGTACTTC. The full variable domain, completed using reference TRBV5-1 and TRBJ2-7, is KAGVTQTPRYLIKTRGQQVTLSCSPISGHRSVSWYQQTPGQGLQFLFEYFSETQRNKGNFPGRFSGRQFSNSRSEMNVSTLELGDSALYLCASSFEDRAGEQYFGPGTRLTVT.

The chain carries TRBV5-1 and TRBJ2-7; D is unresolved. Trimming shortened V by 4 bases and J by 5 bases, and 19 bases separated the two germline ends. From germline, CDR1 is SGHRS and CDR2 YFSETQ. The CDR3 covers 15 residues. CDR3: CASSPDGKGGDEQYF. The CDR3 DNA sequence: TGCGCCAGCAGCCCTGACGGAAAGGGTGGGGACGAGCAGTACTTC.

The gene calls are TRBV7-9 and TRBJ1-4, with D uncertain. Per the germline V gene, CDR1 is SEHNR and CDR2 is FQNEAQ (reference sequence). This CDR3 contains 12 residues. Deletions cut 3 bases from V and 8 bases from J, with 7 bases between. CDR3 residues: CASSFLREKLFF. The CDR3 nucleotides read TGTGCCAGCAGCTTTCTACGCGAAAAACTGTTTTTT.

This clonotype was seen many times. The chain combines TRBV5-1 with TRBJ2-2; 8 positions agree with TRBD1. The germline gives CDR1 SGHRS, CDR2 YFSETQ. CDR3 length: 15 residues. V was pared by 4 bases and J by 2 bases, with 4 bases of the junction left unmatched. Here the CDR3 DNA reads TGCGCCAGCAGCGAACAGGGGGGAAACACCGGGGAGCTGTTTTTT. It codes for CASSEQGGNTGELFF.

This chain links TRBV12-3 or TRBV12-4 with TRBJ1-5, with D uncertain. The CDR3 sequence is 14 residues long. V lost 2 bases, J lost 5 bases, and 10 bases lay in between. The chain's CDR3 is CASSLRAGDQPQHF. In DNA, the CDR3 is TGTGCCAGCAGTTTAAGGGCAGGCGATCAGCCCCAGCATTTT.

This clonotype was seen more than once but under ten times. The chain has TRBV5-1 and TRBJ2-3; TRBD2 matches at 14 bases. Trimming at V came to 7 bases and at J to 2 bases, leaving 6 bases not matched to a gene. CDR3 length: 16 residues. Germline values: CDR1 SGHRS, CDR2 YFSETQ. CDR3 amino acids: CASRQGLAGVTDTQYF. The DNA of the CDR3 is TGCGCCAGCCGACAGGGACTAGCGGGAGTCACAGATACGCAGTATTTT.

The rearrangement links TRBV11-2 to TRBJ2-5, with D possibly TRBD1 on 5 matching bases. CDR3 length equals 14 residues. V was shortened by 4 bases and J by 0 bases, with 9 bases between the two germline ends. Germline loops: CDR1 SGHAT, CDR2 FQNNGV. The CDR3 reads CASSSYRHQETQYF. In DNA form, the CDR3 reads TGTGCCAGCAGCTCTTACAGGCACCAAGAGACCCAGTACTTC.